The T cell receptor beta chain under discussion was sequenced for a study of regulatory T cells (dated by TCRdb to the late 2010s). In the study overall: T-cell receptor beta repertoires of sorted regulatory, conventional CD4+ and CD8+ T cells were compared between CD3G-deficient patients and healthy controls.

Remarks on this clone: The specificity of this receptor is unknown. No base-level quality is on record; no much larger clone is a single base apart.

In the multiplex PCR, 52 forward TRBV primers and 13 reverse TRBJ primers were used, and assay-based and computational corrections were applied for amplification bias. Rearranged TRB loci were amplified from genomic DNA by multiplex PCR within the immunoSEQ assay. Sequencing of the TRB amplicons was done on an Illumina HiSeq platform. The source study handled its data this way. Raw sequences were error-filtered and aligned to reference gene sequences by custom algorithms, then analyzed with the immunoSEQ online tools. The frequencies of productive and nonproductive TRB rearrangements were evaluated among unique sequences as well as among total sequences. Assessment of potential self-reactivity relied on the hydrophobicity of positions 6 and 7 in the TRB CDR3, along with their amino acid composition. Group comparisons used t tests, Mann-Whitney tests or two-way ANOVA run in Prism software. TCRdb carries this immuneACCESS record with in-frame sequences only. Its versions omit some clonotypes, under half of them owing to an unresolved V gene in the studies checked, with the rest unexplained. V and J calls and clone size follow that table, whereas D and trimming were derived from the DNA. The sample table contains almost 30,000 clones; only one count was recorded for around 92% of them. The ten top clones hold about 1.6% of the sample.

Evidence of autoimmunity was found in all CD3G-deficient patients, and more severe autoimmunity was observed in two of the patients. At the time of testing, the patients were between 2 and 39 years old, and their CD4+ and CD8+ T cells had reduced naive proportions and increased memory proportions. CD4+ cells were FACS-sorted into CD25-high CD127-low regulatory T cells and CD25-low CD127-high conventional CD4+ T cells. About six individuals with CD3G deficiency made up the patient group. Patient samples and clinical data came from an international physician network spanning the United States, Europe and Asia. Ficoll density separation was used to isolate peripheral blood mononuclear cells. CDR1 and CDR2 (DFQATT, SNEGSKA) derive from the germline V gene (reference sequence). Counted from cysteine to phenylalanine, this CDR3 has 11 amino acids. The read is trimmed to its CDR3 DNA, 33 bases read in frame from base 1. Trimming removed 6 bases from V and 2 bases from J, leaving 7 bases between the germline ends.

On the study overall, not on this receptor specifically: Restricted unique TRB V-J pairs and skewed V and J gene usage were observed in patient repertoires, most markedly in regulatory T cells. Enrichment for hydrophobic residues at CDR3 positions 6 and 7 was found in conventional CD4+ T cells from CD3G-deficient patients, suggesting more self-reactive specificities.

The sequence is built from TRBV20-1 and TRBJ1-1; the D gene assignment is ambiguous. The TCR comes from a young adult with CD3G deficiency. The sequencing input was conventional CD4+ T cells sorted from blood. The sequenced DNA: TGCAGTGCCCATTCTAACACTGAAGCTTTCTTT. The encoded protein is CSAHSNTEAFF.